The entry below gives a single TCR beta chain sequence along with its context. The target antigen is unknown. Method: immunoSEQ multiplex PCR; TCRdb's copy keeps in-frame clones and lacks some. This table has 95,000 to 150,000 clones, approximately 92% appearing once. The source of the sample is a study of OX40 agonist ivuxolimab in advanced cancers. Study as a whole: Dose-escalation subjects each had hepatocellular carcinoma, melanoma, renal cell or head and neck cancer. Previous treatment with anti-PD-1, anti-PD-L1 or anti-CTLA-4 therapy was allowed; 40% had received some. Findings and limits, study-wide: With doses of 0.1 to 3.0 mg/kg, CD4+ and CD8+ blood T cells had undergone clonal expansion by week 6.

No patient had autoimmune disease or received systemic immunosuppression. The V and J ends lost 0 bases and 2 bases respectively, with 8 bases between them. The CDR3 is made up of 14 amino acids. The germline CDR1 and CDR2 sequences are SEHNR and FQNEAQ (reference sequence). The sequence came from an adult with an advanced solid tumor such as melanoma, head and neck, liver or kidney cancer. The chain couples TRBV7-9 to TRBJ2-7; no reliable D call. The sequences come from CD4+ or CD8+ T cells sorted from blood, collected in a trial of the OX40 agonist ivuxolimab. The CDR3 sequence: CASSLANRAYEQYF. The DNA for the CDR3 is TGTGCCAGCAGCTTAGCGAACAGAGCCTACGAGCAGTACTTC.